Included here is one TCR beta chain sequence, with context. With a J-beta primer mix and a sample-barcoded 5' primer, a second PCR ran 7 to 11 cycles. TCRdb re-analysed the 5' RACE reads in MiXCR, keeping a single row per CDR3 protein. This table holds 730,000 or so distinct CDR3 sequences, around 43% found once. The data stem from a study of blood T cells in healthy people across ages. As for the study in general: Template switching captured about one barcoded beta molecule per two T cells.

This CDR3 is 15 amino acids long. V lost 3 bases and J lost 4; bases outside the gene matches: 7. Germline CDR1 reads SGHVS; CDR2 reads FNYEAQ. Russia was home to the donors, healthy Caucasian individuals aged roughly 6 to 90. Peripheral blood samples of roughly 9.9 milliliters were drawn from each donor. Sequenced: blood. The clonotype comes from an elderly man in good health. The chain combines TRBV7-6 with TRBJ2-3, with 7 nucleotides matching TRBD1. Here the CDR3 reads CASSFDRALSDTQYF. CDR3 nucleotide sequence: TGTGCCAGCAGCTTCGACAGGGCATTATCAGATACGCAGTATTTT.